A selection of T cell receptor beta chains follows, all from one sample in a study of T cell responses to AZD1222 COVID-19 vaccine. Measured with immunoSEQ multiplex PCR; TCRdb has only the in-frame clones, and not every one. Of roughly 100,000 clones in the sample, approximately 90% were seen once. The sequencing here drew on peripheral blood, taken 28 days after the second AZD1222 dose. Every receptor here comes from an adult who received the AZD1222 COVID-19 vaccine. CDR3s include the opening cysteine and the closing phenylalanine or tryptophan. A D gene is named only where the DNA matches it firmly. Only some rows state a clone size, as once, few, many or a class for expanded clones.

CDR3 protein,CDR3 DNA,D gene,CDR3 length,J gene,clone size,V gene
CASSEVPNTEAFF,TGTGCCAGCAGTGAAGTGCCGAACACTGAAGCTTTCTTT,NA,13,TRBJ1-1,NA,TRBV6-1
CASSTYTQTYEQYF,TGTGCCAGCAGTACCTACACCCAGACCTACGAGCAGTACTTC,NA,14,TRBJ2-7,NA,TRBV6-2/TRBV6-3
CASSEGTGAEKLFF,TGTGCCAGCAGTGAAGGGACAGGGGCGGAAAAACTGTTTTTT,TRBD1,14,TRBJ1-4,once,TRBV2
CATSTWTNTEAFF,TGTGCCACCAGCACATGGACGAACACTGAAGCTTTCTTT,NA,13,TRBJ1-1,NA,TRBV15
CASRTDRDFEKLFF,TGTGCCAGCAGGACGGACAGGGATTTTGAAAAACTGTTTTTT,TRBD1,14,TRBJ1-4,NA,TRBV27
CASRIPNKNEQFF,TGTGCCAGCAGAATTCCGAATAAAAATGAGCAGTTCTTC,NA,13,TRBJ2-1,NA,TRBV5-4
CASSLGGNEQFF,TGTGCCAGCAGTTTAGGCGGGAATGAGCAGTTCTTC,NA,12,TRBJ2-1,NA,TRBV28
CASSRDLERGTIYF,TGTGCCAGCAGCCGGGACCTGGAGCGAGGCACCATATATTTT,NA,14,TRBJ1-3,NA,TRBV5-4
CASRLNRGDTEAFF,TGTGCCAGCCGATTAAACAGGGGTGACACTGAAGCTTTCTTT,TRBD1,14,TRBJ1-1,NA,TRBV2
CASSLGQGEAFF,TGTGCCAGCAGCCTAGGACAGGGTGAAGCTTTCTTT,TRBD1,12,TRBJ1-1,NA,TRBV5-4
CAWKVPGQLTGELFF,TGTGCCTGGAAGGTGCCCGGACAACTCACCGGGGAGCTGTTTTTT,NA,15,TRBJ2-2,NA,TRBV30
CASSLGLLGGVNTEAFF,TGTGCCAGCAGCTTGGGACTGTTGGGGGGGGTGAACACTGAAGCTTTCTTT,NA,17,TRBJ1-1,NA,TRBV5-4
CASSTDSLEQYF,TGCGCCAGCAGTACCGATTCCCTCGAGCAGTACTTC,NA,12,TRBJ2-7,NA,TRBV5-1
CGKAEDTEAFF,TGTGGGAAGGCAGAGGACACTGAAGCTTTCTTT,NA,11,TRBJ1-1,NA,TRBV28
CASSPKRTSYNEQFF,TGTGCCAGCTCACCAAAGAGGACCTCCTACAATGAGCAGTTCTTC,NA,15,TRBJ2-1,NA,TRBV18
CASSEGMGNQPQHF,TGTGCCAGCAGTGAGGGAATGGGCAATCAGCCCCAGCATTTT,NA,14,TRBJ1-5,once,TRBV6-1
CASSQDAAGRRYEQYF,TGTGCCAGCAGCCAAGATGCTGCGGGAAGACGGTACGAGCAGTACTTC,NA,16,TRBJ2-7,NA,TRBV4-2
CATREWDRGQGNQPQHF,TGTGCCACCCGAGAGTGGGACAGGGGGCAGGGCAATCAGCCCCAGCATTTT,TRBD1,17,TRBJ1-5,NA,TRBV19
CASSVAGGPSGELFF,TGTGCCAGCAGCGTAGCGGGAGGGCCTTCCGGGGAGCTGTTTTTT,TRBD2,15,TRBJ2-2,NA,TRBV27
CASRPGTGYGELFF,TGTGCCAGCAGGCCAGGGACAGGGTACGGGGAGCTGTTTTTT,TRBD1,14,TRBJ2-2,NA,TRBV27
CASSEGVGGRETQYF,TGTGCCAGCAGTGAAGGGGTAGGGGGTCGAGAGACCCAGTACTTC,NA,15,TRBJ2-5,NA,TRBV2
CASSLVAGGFLAEAFF,TGTGCCAGCAGTTTAGTGGCAGGGGGCTTCCTGGCTGAAGCTTTCTTT,TRBD1,16,TRBJ1-1,NA,TRBV28
CASSQGGQTGGGGYTF,TGTGCCAGCAGCCAAGGAGGACAGACAGGGGGTGGTGGCTACACCTTC,TRBD1,16,TRBJ1-2,once,TRBV3-1/TRBV3-2
CASSQGGQGNQPQHF,TGCGCCAGCAGCCAGGGCGGACAGGGCAATCAGCCCCAGCATTTT,TRBD1,15,TRBJ1-5,NA,TRBV4-1
CASSPPIPRFGYTF,TGTGCCAGCTCACCACCTATACCGCGTTTTGGCTACACCTTC,NA,14,TRBJ1-2,once,TRBV18